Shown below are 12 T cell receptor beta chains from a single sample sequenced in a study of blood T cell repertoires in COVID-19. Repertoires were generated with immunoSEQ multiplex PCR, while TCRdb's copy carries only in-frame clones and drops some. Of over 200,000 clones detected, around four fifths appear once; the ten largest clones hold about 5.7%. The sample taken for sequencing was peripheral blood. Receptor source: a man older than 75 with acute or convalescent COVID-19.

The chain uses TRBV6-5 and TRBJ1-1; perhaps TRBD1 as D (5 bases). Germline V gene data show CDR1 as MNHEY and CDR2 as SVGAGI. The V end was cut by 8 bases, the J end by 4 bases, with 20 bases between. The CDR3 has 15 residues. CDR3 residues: CASVMIGGAGTEAFF. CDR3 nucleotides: TGTGCCAGCGTAATGATAGGAGGGGCTGGCACTGAAGCTTTCTTT.

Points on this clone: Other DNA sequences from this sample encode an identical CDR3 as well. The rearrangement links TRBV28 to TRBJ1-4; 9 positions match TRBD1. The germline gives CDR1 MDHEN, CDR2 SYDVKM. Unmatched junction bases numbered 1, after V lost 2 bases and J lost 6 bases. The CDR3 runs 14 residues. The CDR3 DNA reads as TGTGCCAGCAGTTTAACAGGGGGCGATGAAAAACTGTTTTTT. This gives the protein CASSLTGGDEKLFF.

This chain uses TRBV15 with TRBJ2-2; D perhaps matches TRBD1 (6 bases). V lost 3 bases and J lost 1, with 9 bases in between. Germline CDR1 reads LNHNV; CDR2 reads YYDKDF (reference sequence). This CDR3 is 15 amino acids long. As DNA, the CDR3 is TGTGCCACCAGCAGCCCGGGACAGAACACCGGGGAGCTGTTTTTT. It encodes CATSSPGQNTGELFF.

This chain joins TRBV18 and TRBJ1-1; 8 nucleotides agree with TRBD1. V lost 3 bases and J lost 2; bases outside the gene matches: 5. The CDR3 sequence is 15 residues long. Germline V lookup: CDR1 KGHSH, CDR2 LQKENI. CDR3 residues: CASSPRQGSNTEAFF. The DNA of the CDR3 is TGTGCCAGCTCACCCCGACAGGGGTCCAACACTGAAGCTTTCTTT.

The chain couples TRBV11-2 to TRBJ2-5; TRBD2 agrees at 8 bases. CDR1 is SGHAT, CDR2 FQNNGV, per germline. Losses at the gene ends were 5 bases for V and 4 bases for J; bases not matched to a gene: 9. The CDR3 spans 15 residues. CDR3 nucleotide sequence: TGTGCCAGCAGCGTACGGACTAGCCCGGGAGAGACCCAGTACTTC. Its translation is CASSVRTSPGETQYF.

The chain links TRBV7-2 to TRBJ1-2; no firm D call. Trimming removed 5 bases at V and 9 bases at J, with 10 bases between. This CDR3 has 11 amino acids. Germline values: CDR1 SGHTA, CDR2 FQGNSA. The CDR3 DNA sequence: TGTGCCAGCAGCGCTAGTAGCAGCTACACCTTC. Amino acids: CASSASSSYTF.

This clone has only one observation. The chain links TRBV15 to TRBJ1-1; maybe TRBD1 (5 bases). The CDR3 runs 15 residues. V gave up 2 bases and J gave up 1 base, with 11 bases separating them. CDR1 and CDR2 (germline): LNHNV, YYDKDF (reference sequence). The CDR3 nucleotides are TGTGCCACCAGCAGAAGTCTGACAGAGAACACTGAAGCTTTCTTT. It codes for CATSRSLTENTEAFF.

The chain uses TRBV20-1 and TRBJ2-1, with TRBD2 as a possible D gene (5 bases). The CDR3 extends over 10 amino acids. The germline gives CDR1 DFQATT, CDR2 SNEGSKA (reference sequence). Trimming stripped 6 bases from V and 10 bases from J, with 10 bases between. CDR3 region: CSAGIAEQFF. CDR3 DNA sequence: TGCAGTGCAGGGATAGCGGAGCAGTTCTTC.

CDR3 protein: CASSNTGIEQYF. The DNA for the CDR3 is TGTGCCAGCAGCAATACAGGGATCGAGCAGTACTTC. V is TRBV7-2 and J is TRBJ2-7; D may be TRBD1 (6 bases). This CDR3 region has 12 residues. From germline, CDR1 is SGHTA and CDR2 FQGNSA. V was cut by 5 bases and J by 6 bases, with 11 bases left in between.

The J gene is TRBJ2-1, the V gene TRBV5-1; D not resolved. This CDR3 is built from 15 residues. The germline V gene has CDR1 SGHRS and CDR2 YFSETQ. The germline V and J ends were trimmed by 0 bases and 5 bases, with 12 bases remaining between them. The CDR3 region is CASSLVSGRHNEQFF. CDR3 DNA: TGCGCCAGCAGCTTGGTCTCAGGCCGGCACAATGAGCAGTTCTTC.

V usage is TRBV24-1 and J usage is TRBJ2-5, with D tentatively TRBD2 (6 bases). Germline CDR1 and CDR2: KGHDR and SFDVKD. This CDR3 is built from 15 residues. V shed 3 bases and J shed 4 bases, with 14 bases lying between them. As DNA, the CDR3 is TGTGCCACCAGTGATCCCGGGAGTTCGGGAGAGACCCAGTACTTC. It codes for CATSDPGSSGETQYF.

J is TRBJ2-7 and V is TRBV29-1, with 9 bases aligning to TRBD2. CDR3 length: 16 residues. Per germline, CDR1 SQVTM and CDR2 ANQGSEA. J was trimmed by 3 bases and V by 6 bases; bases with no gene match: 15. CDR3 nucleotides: TGCAGCGTCAAGCTAATTAGCGGGAGAAGGGTCTACGAGCAGTACTTC. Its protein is CSVKLISGRRVYEQYF.